Listed below are T cell receptor beta chains from one sample, sequenced in a study of patients and donors after allogeneic stem cell transplantation. TCRdb re-called the RT-PCR reads through MiXCR, storing one row per CDR3 protein. The table shows approximately 200,000 distinct CDR3 sequences, with about 37% occurring only once. The source material was blood, either unsorted or a sorted T cell fraction (not recorded which). The receptors were gathered from a human donor who was either an allogeneic HSCT recipient or a stem cell or donor lymphocyte infusion donor (not recorded which). It is not recorded whose cells these are; they may come from a transplant donor. Both conserved end residues are part of each CDR3. D genes are given only for firm matches. Size tells how often a clone was seen (once, few, many) or the class of an expanded clone, and some rows leave it out.

d_gene: NA; j_gene: TRBJ1-6; abundance: NA; v_gene: TRBV7-9; CDR3nt: TGTGCCAGCACCGTGACAGGAGTCGATAATTCACCCCTCCACTTT; CDR3aa: CASTVTGVDNSPLHF
d_gene: NA; j_gene: TRBJ2-2; abundance: once; v_gene: TRBV7-8; CDR3nt: TGTGCCAGCATCCCGGGGAGGCTCCACACCGGGGAGCTGTTTTTT; CDR3aa: CASIPGRLHTGELFF
d_gene: TRBD1; j_gene: TRBJ2-5; abundance: NA; v_gene: TRBV28; CDR3nt: TGTGCCAGCAGTTTGGTGGACAGGGGTAAGGAGACCCAGTACTTC; CDR3aa: CASSLVDRGKETQYF
d_gene: NA; j_gene: TRBJ1-5; abundance: NA; v_gene: TRBV20-1; CDR3nt: TGCAGTCTTCAGGGCGGCAATCAGCCCCAGCATTTT; CDR3aa: CSLQGGNQPQHF
d_gene: TRBD2; j_gene: TRBJ2-3; abundance: NA; v_gene: TRBV12-3/TRBV12-4; CDR3nt: TGTGCCAGCAGTTTCATCGGGGGGGTTCCGGATACGCAGTATTTT; CDR3aa: CASSFIGGVPDTQYF
d_gene: TRBD1; j_gene: TRBJ1-2; abundance: few; v_gene: TRBV10-3; CDR3nt: TGTGCCATCAGTTACCCCCCGGGACAGGGTATCTCTAGCTATGGCTACACCTTC; CDR3aa: CAISYPPGQGISSYGYTF
d_gene: TRBD1; j_gene: TRBJ1-4; abundance: once; v_gene: TRBV29-1; CDR3nt: TGCAGCGTATCCGGGACAGGTGTGGAAAAACTGTTTTTT; CDR3aa: CSVSGTGVEKLFF
d_gene: NA; j_gene: TRBJ2-3; abundance: NA; v_gene: TRBV12-3/TRBV12-4; CDR3nt: TGTGCCAGCAGTTTAAGTTATACGCAGTATTTT; CDR3aa: CASSLSYTQYF
d_gene: TRBD1; j_gene: TRBJ1-1; abundance: NA; v_gene: TRBV5-1; CDR3nt: TGCGCCAGCAGCTTAAGGACAGGGGCCTACAACACTGAAGCTTTCTTT; CDR3aa: CASSLRTGAYNTEAFF
d_gene: NA; j_gene: TRBJ1-5; abundance: NA; v_gene: TRBV20-1; CDR3nt: TGCAGTGCTAGAAATGGAGGCGGGGGCAATCAGCCCCAGCATTTT; CDR3aa: CSARNGGGGNQPQHF
d_gene: NA; j_gene: TRBJ2-3; abundance: NA; v_gene: TRBV5-1; CDR3nt: TGCGCCAGCAGCTTGGGGAGAATCCGAGGGTCCACAGATACGCAGTATTTT; CDR3aa: CASSLGRIRGSTDTQYF
d_gene: NA; j_gene: TRBJ2-7; abundance: NA; v_gene: TRBV5-1; CDR3nt: TGCGCCAGCAGCTTGAAAGGCCCGCCCTCGGTAGGGCAGTACTTC; CDR3aa: CASSLKGPPSVGQYF
d_gene: NA; j_gene: TRBJ1-2; abundance: few; v_gene: TRBV2; CDR3nt: TGTGCCAGCAGTGAAGCGGGGACGGACGGTTTACGCTATGGCTACACCTTC; CDR3aa: CASSEAGTDGLRYGYTF
d_gene: TRBD2; j_gene: TRBJ2-1; abundance: NA; v_gene: TRBV4-1; CDR3nt: TGCGCCAGCAGCCTGGGACTAGCGGGGGTACAAAATGAGCAGTTCTTC; CDR3aa: CASSLGLAGVQNEQFF
d_gene: NA; j_gene: TRBJ2-3; abundance: NA; v_gene: TRBV28; CDR3nt: TGTGCCAGCAGTTTCAACGGTCGGGGCACAGATACGCAGTATTTT; CDR3aa: CASSFNGRGTDTQYF
d_gene: NA; j_gene: TRBJ1-6; abundance: NA; v_gene: TRBV10-3; CDR3nt: TGTGCCATCGGGGTTGAGGCCTATTCACCCCTCCACTTT; CDR3aa: CAIGVEAYSPLHF
d_gene: TRBD1; j_gene: TRBJ1-1; abundance: few; v_gene: TRBV12-3/TRBV12-4; CDR3nt: TGTGCCAGCAGCCCGACGTCAGGGGGCACTGAAGCTTTCTTT; CDR3aa: CASSPTSGGTEAFF
d_gene: TRBD1; j_gene: TRBJ1-5; abundance: many; v_gene: TRBV4-1; CDR3nt: TGCGCCAGCAGCCCTAACAGGGGTTTTAGTCAGCCCCAGCATTTT; CDR3aa: CASSPNRGFSQPQHF
d_gene: TRBD1; j_gene: TRBJ1-1; abundance: NA; v_gene: TRBV5-1; CDR3nt: TGCGCCAGCAGCTTGGTATCGGACAGGGGTAAAACTTTCTTT; CDR3aa: CASSLVSDRGKTFF
d_gene: NA; j_gene: TRBJ1-6; abundance: NA; v_gene: TRBV27; CDR3nt: TGTGCCAGCGCCCTCTCGGGGAACTCCGTATGGTCACCCCTCCACTTT; CDR3aa: CASALSGNSVWSPLHF
d_gene: NA; j_gene: TRBJ1-1; abundance: few; v_gene: TRBV5-6; CDR3nt: TGTGCCAGCAGCTTTCCAGCGAACACTGAAGCTTTCTTT; CDR3aa: CASSFPANTEAFF
d_gene: NA; j_gene: TRBJ2-1; abundance: NA; v_gene: TRBV7-9; CDR3nt: TGTGCCAGCAGCTTAGATGAGCAGTTCTTC; CDR3aa: CASSLDEQFF
d_gene: TRBD2; j_gene: TRBJ2-5; abundance: few; v_gene: TRBV5-1; CDR3nt: TGCGCCAGCGCCGGGGGGTCAAGGGAGACCCAGTACTTC; CDR3aa: CASAGGSRETQYF
d_gene: TRBD2; j_gene: TRBJ2-2; abundance: few; v_gene: TRBV6-1; CDR3nt: TGTGCCAGCAGTCCTACTAGCGCCATCACCGGGGAGCTGTTTTTT; CDR3aa: CASSPTSAITGELFF
d_gene: NA; j_gene: TRBJ2-7; abundance: NA; v_gene: TRBV10-3; CDR3nt: TGTGCCATCAGTAGCGGATCCTACGAGCAGTACTTC; CDR3aa: CAISSGSYEQYF
d_gene: NA; j_gene: TRBJ2-7; abundance: NA; v_gene: TRBV28; CDR3nt: TGTGCCAGCAGCTCACCGGGACGGAGCTACGAGCAGTACTTC; CDR3aa: CASSSPGRSYEQYF
d_gene: NA; j_gene: TRBJ2-3; abundance: few; v_gene: TRBV12-3/TRBV12-4; CDR3nt: TGTGCCAGCGGGATTACAGATACGCAGTATTTT; CDR3aa: CASGITDTQYF
d_gene: NA; j_gene: TRBJ1-3; abundance: NA; v_gene: TRBV9; CDR3nt: TGTGCCAGCAGCTTCCGACCCCAGGGTCCTGGAAACACCATATATTTT; CDR3aa: CASSFRPQGPGNTIYF
d_gene: NA; j_gene: TRBJ2-3; abundance: NA; v_gene: TRBV5-1; CDR3nt: TGCGCCAGCAGCGAGGGACTTAGCACAGATACGCAGTATTTT; CDR3aa: CASSEGLSTDTQYF
d_gene: NA; j_gene: TRBJ2-3; abundance: NA; v_gene: TRBV7-2; CDR3nt: TGTGCCAGCAGCCACAGGCTCACAGATACGCAGTATTTT; CDR3aa: CASSHRLTDTQYF
d_gene: NA; j_gene: TRBJ2-3; abundance: NA; v_gene: TRBV6-2/TRBV6-3; CDR3nt: TGTGCCAGCAGTTATCAGCTGTACCCCACAGATACGCAGTATTTT; CDR3aa: CASSYQLYPTDTQYF
d_gene: NA; j_gene: TRBJ2-7; abundance: once; v_gene: TRBV4-1; CDR3nt: TGCGCCAGCAGCCAAGAAGGTTGGGGGATAGGCTACGAGCAGTACTTC; CDR3aa: CASSQEGWGIGYEQYF
d_gene: NA; j_gene: TRBJ1-1; abundance: few; v_gene: TRBV4-1; CDR3nt: TGCGCCAGCAGCCAAGGGAGGGGTCTAAAGGAGACTGAAGCTTTCTTT; CDR3aa: CASSQGRGLKETEAFF
d_gene: TRBD1; j_gene: TRBJ1-6; abundance: NA; v_gene: TRBV5-1; CDR3nt: TGCGCCAGCAGCTTGACAGGGGGTAGTTCACCCCTCCACTTT; CDR3aa: CASSLTGGSSPLHF
d_gene: NA; j_gene: TRBJ1-1; abundance: NA; v_gene: TRBV5-1; CDR3nt: TGCGCCAGCAGCTTGGCGGAAGGGCCTGAAGCTTTCTTT; CDR3aa: CASSLAEGPEAFF
d_gene: NA; j_gene: TRBJ1-5; abundance: NA; v_gene: TRBV6-5; CDR3nt: TGTGCCAGCAGTTTTGGACGGACCGATCAGCCCCAGCATTTT; CDR3aa: CASSFGRTDQPQHF
d_gene: NA; j_gene: TRBJ2-3; abundance: NA; v_gene: TRBV9; CDR3nt: TGTGCCAGCAGCGCCTGGGACGGGGCCCATACGCAGTATTTT; CDR3aa: CASSAWDGAHTQYF
d_gene: NA; j_gene: TRBJ1-3; abundance: NA; v_gene: TRBV7-2; CDR3nt: TGTGCCAGCAGCTTGACACGGGGCTCTGGAAACACCATATATTTT; CDR3aa: CASSLTRGSGNTIYF
d_gene: TRBD1; j_gene: TRBJ1-1; abundance: NA; v_gene: TRBV7-6; CDR3nt: TGTGCCAGCAGCCCCTTACCGGGACAGGGAAGCATGAACACTGAAGCTTTCTTT; CDR3aa: CASSPLPGQGSMNTEAFF
d_gene: NA; j_gene: TRBJ1-1; abundance: NA; v_gene: TRBV7-9; CDR3nt: TGTGCCAGCAGCACACCAGGACAGCCCATGAACACTGAAGCTTTCTTT; CDR3aa: CASSTPGQPMNTEAFF
d_gene: NA; j_gene: TRBJ1-5; abundance: few; v_gene: TRBV29-1; CDR3nt: TGCAGCGTTGTTGGGACTTGGGGTCAGCCCCAGCATTTT; CDR3aa: CSVVGTWGQPQHF
d_gene: NA; j_gene: TRBJ1-4; abundance: NA; v_gene: TRBV12-3/TRBV12-4; CDR3nt: TGTGCCAGCAGCCGGCGACACCTCTCAACTAATGAAAAACTGTTTTTT; CDR3aa: CASSRRHLSTNEKLFF